Below, 14 T cell receptor beta chains from the same sample are listed, as sequenced in a study of blood T cell repertoires in COVID-19. Sequenced by immunoSEQ multiplex PCR; TCRdb stores in-frame clones only, minus some. This sample carries over 150,000 clones, roughly 80% of them seen once, and the ten largest clones take around 8.1%. Specimen: peripheral blood. The source is a man in his 60s with acute or convalescent COVID-19.

This chain uses TRBV19 with TRBJ2-4, with 9 bases that match TRBD1. V was pared by 8 bases and J by 3 bases, with 8 bases of the junction left unmatched. This CDR3 region has 15 residues. Germline lookup yields CDR1 LNHDA and CDR2 SQIVND (reference sequence). As DNA, the CDR3 is TGTGCCAGTGGGGTACAGGGGGCGGACAAAAACATTCAGTACTTC. This encodes CASGVQGADKNIQYF.

The chain combines TRBV6-6 with TRBJ2-7, with D possibly being TRBD2 (7 bases). Germline values: CDR1 MNHNY, CDR2 SVGAGI (reference sequence). The CDR3 runs 14 residues. V was cut by 6 bases and J by 2 bases, with 14 bases left in between. In DNA, the CDR3 is TGTGCCAGCAGGCCAAGGGGGGGGACCTACGAGCAGTACTTC. Translating gives CASRPRGGTYEQYF.

The V call is TRBV7-2, the J call TRBJ1-5, with D unclear. CDR1 and CDR2 (germline): SGHTA, FQGNSA. V was clipped by 4 bases and J by 4 bases, with 14 bases between them. The CDR3 spans 15 residues. CDR3 nucleotides: TGTGCCAGCAGCTCGTTTTCTGGCTTTAATCAGCCCCAGCATTTT. Its protein is CASSSFSGFNQPQHF. Together with reference TRBV7-2 and TRBJ1-5, the CDR3 gives the full variable domain: GAGVSQSPSNKVTEKGKDVELRCDPISGHTALYWYRQSLGQGLEFLIYFQGNSAPDKSGLPSDRFSAERTGGSVSTLTIQRTQQEDSAVYLCASSSFSGFNQPQHFGDGTRLSIL.

The rearrangement uses TRBV4-1 and TRBJ2-1; 9 bases are shared with TRBD2. CDR3 length: 18 amino acids. Germline CDR1 reads MGHRA; CDR2 reads YSYEKL. V gave up 0 bases and J gave up 4 bases; unmatched junction bases: 10. CDR3 in amino acids: CASSQDIRSSGVYNEQFF. The DNA for the CDR3 is TGCGCCAGCAGCCAAGATATAAGGTCTAGCGGGGTTTACAATGAGCAGTTCTTC.

The chain uses TRBV4-2 and TRBJ2-1, with 13 bases matching TRBD2. The V gene's germline CDR1 is LGHNA and CDR2 YNFKEQ. This CDR3 contains 17 residues. Trimming at V came to 1 base and at J to 5 bases, leaving 5 bases not matched to a gene. The CDR3 nucleotides read TGTGCCAGCAGCCAAGTAACTAGCGGGGGGGTCGACAATGAGCAGTTCTTC. Its translation: CASSQVTSGGVDNEQFF.

The chain is built from TRBV30 and TRBJ1-5, with 10 bases identical to TRBD1. Germline assignment: CDR1 GTSNPN and CDR2 SVGIG (reference sequence). V lost 1 base, J lost 5 bases, and 5 bases stayed unmatched. This CDR3 region has 15 residues. The CDR3 nucleotides are TGTGCCTGGAGTGAGGGACAGGGGTTGCATCAGCCCCAGCATTTT. It translates to CAWSEGQGLHQPQHF. Using reference TRBV30 and TRBJ1-5 for the parts outside the CDR3, the full variable domain is SQTIHQWPATLVQPVGSPLSLECTVEGTSNPNLYWYRQAAGRGLQLLFYSVGIGQISSEVPQNLSASRPQDRQFILSSKKLLLSDSGFYLCAWSEGQGLHQPQHFGDGTRLSIL.

The chain carries TRBV12-3 or TRBV12-4 and TRBJ1-2; D unclear. The CDR3 length is 13 residues. Between the trimmed V and J ends, which lost 3 bases and 8 bases, there was a span of 13 bases. CDR3 coding DNA: TGTGCCAGCAGTTTGAGTACGGGGAACGGCTACACCTTC. Translated: CASSLSTGNGYTF.

The rearrangement joins TRBV2 to TRBJ2-2, with TRBD1 as a possible D gene (5 bases). Trimming removed 2 bases from V and 5 bases from J, with 15 bases in between. The CDR3 contains 16 residues. From germline, CDR1 is SNHLY and CDR2 FYNNEI. This CDR3 reads CASSERSKPGTGELFF. The DNA for the CDR3 is TGTGCCAGCAGTGAAAGGTCGAAACCAGGGACCGGGGAGCTGTTTTTT.

The V call is TRBV7-2, the J call TRBJ1-5; 11 bases fit TRBD1. The germline V gene encodes CDR1 SGHTA and CDR2 FQGNSA. With V trimmed by 1 base and J by 6 bases, 2 bases remained unmatched. The CDR3 spans 15 residues. CDR3 DNA sequence: TGTGCCAGCAGCTTAGGGACAGGGGGCTTTCAGCCCCAGCATTTT. Its translation is CASSLGTGGFQPQHF.

The chain recombines TRBV19 with TRBJ2-5; D may be TRBD2 (7 bases). The CDR3 is made up of 15 amino acids. In germline, CDR1 is LNHDA, CDR2 SQIVND (reference sequence). Between the trimmed V and J ends, which lost 5 bases and 4 bases, there was a span of 17 bases. CDR3 nucleotides: TGTGCCAGTAGTCCGGACGGGGGCGGGGGAGAGACCCAGTACTTC. Translated: CASSPDGGGGETQYF.

This clone came up many times. The gene calls are TRBV19 and TRBJ2-2, with D uncertain. This CDR3 is built from 13 residues. V lost 1 base, J lost 8 bases, and 8 bases lay in between. In germline, CDR1 is LNHDA, CDR2 SQIVND (reference sequence). CDR3 sequence: CASSIGVPGELFF. CDR3 DNA: TGTGCCAGTAGTATAGGAGTACCTGGGGAGCTGTTTTTT.

The chain links TRBV27 to TRBJ2-7; D unclear. Per germline, CDR1 MNHEY and CDR2 SMNVEV (reference sequence). This CDR3 is built from 13 residues. Trimming left V 0 bases short and J 7 bases short, with 10 bases between. CDR3 nucleotides: TGTGCCAGCAGTTTATCGAGTCTCCGAGAGCAGTACTTC. This gives the protein CASSLSSLREQYF.

This sequence joins TRBV30 and TRBJ1-5; D call uncertain. CDR1 and CDR2 (germline): GTSNPN, SVGIG (reference sequence). The CDR3 is 14 residues long. Trimming pared 4 bases from V and 0 bases from J, leaving 10 bases between. Here the CDR3 reads CAWTPEYSNQPQHF. The CDR3 nucleotides read TGTGCCTGGACCCCGGAGTATAGCAATCAGCCCCAGCATTTT.

The chain combines TRBV3-1 (or the pseudogene TRBV3-2) with TRBJ2-7; D unresolved. This CDR3 is 12 amino acids long. The germline V gene encodes CDR1 LGHDT and CDR2 YNNKEL (reference sequence). V was cut by 1 base and J by 4 bases, with 5 bases left in between. DNA of the CDR3: TGTGCCAGCAGCCAAGCCTCGTACGAGCAGTACTTC. Its protein is CASSQASYEQYF.